Below, 3 T cell receptor beta chains from the same sample are listed, as sequenced in a study of blood T cell repertoires in COVID-19. Generated by immunoSEQ multiplex PCR, the TCRdb table keeps only in-frame clones and is missing some. This table holds under 300,000 clones, 80% to 90% found once. Sequencing used PBMCs or T cells enriched from blood (not recorded which). All receptors come from a woman between 50 and 59 years old who had recovered from COVID-19.

This chain joins TRBV7-2 and TRBJ1-5; tentatively, D is TRBD1 (6 bases). V was cut by 4 bases and J by 3 bases, with 13 bases left in between. The CDR3 has 15 residues. CDR1 is SGHTA, CDR2 FQGNSA, per germline. DNA for the CDR3: TGTGCCAGCAGCTACGGGGGGCCTAACAATCAGCCCCAGCATTTT. This codes for CASSYGGPNNQPQHF.

The J gene is TRBJ1-5, the V gene TRBV28; D not certain. The CDR3 is made up of 12 amino acids. V was trimmed by 5 bases and J by 6 bases, leaving 8 bases between them. CDR1 MDHEN and CDR2 SYDVKM come from the germline V gene. CDR3 DNA: TGTGCCAGCAGTCGGGTTAGTCAGCCCCAGCATTTT. Translation: CASSRVSQPQHF.

The chain combines TRBV30 with TRBJ2-7, with 7 bases identical to TRBD2. Germline-derived CDR1 and CDR2 are GTSNPN and SVGIG (reference sequence). V lost 8 bases to trimming and J lost 1 base; unmatched junction nucleotides: 11. This CDR3 comprises 14 residues. CDR3 in amino acids: CATSLGRGSYEQYF. The CDR3 nucleotides read TGTGCCACCTCCCTAGGGAGGGGATCCTACGAGCAGTACTTC.